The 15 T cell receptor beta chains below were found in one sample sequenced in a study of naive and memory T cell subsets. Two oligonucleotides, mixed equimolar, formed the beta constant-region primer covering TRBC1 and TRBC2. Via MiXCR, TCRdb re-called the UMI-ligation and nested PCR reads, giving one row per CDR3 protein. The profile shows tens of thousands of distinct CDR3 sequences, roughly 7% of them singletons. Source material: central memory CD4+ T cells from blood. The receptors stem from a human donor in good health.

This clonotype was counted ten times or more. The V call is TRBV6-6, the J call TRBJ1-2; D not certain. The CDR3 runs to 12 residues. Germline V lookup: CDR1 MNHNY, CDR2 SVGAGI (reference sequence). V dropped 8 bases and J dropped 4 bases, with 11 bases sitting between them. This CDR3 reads CASRDPLYGYTF. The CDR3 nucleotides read TGTGCCAGCCGGGATCCCCTCTATGGCTACACCTTC.

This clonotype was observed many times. The CDR3 protein is CASSYSQGGDTF. The CDR3 DNA reads TGTGCCAGCAGTTACTCACAGGGCGGCGACACCTTC. The chain couples TRBV6-6 to TRBJ1-2; D perhaps matches TRBD1 (6 bases). Germline CDR1 reads MNHNY; CDR2 reads SVGAGI (reference sequence). CDR3 length: 12 residues. Deletions cut 0 bases from V and 12 bases from J, with 11 bases between.

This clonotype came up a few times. This CDR3 is CASSPPDLAKNIQYF. CDR3 DNA sequence: TGCGCCAGCAGCCCGCCTGACTTAGCCAAAAACATTCAGTACTTC. V gene TRBV5-1 combines with J gene TRBJ2-4, with D hard to call. The length of the CDR3 is 15 residues. Trimming took off 4 bases at V and 0 bases at J, with 11 bases between the two ends. CDR1 and CDR2 from the germline V gene are SGHRS and YFSETQ.

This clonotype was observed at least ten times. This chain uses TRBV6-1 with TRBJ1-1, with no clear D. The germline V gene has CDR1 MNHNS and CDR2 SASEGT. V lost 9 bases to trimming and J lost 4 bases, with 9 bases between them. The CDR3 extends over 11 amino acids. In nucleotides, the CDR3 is TGTGCCAGTACCTGGGTCACTGAAGCTTTCTTT. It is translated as CASTWVTEAFF.

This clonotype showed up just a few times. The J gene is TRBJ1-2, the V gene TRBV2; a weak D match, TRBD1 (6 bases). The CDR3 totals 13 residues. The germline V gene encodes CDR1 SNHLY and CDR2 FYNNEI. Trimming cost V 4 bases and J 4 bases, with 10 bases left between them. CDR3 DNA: TGTGCCAGCAGTGCAGGGGTCGGCTATGGCTACACCTTC. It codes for CASSAGVGYGYTF.

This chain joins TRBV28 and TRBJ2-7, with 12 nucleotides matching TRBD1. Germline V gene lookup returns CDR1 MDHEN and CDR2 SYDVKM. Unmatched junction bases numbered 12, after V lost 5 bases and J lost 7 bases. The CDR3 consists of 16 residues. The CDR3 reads CASSPYWGQGAGEQYF. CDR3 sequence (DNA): TGTGCCAGCAGTCCCTATTGGGGACAGGGGGCGGGAGAGCAGTACTTC. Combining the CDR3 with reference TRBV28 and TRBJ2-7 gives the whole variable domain DVKVTQSSRYLVKRTGEKVFLECVQDMDHENMFWYRQDPGLGLRLIYFSYDVKMKEKGDIPEGYSVSREKKERFSLILESASTNQTSMYLCASSPYWGQGAGEQYFGPGTRLTVT.

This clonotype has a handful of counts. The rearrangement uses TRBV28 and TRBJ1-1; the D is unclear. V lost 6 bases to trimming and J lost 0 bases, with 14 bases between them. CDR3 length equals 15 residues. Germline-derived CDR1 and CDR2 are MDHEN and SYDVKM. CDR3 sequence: CASSPPRAMNTEAFF. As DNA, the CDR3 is TGTGCCAGCAGCCCACCCCGTGCCATGAACACTGAAGCTTTCTTT.

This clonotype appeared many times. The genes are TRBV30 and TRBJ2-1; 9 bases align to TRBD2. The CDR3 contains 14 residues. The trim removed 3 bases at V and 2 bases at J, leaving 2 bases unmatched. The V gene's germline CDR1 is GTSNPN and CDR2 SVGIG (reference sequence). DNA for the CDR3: TGTGCCTGGAGGATAGCGGGGGCCTACAATGAGCAGTTCTTC. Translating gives CAWRIAGAYNEQFF.

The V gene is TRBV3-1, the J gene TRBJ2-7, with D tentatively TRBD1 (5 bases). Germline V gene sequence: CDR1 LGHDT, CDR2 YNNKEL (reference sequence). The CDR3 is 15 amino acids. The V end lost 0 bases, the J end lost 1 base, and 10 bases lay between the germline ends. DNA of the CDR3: TGTGCCAGCAGCCAAGAGCTGACAGATTCCTACGAGCAGTACTTC. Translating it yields CASSQELTDSYEQYF.

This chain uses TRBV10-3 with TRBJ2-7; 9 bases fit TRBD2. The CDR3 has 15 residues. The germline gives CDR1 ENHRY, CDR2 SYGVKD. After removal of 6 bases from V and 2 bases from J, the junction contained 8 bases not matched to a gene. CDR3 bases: TGTGCCATCAGGACAACTAGCGGGCGTACCTACGAGCAGTACTTC. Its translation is CAIRTTSGRTYEQYF.

This chain's CDR3 is CASSQVGLAGGSDTQYF. CDR3 in DNA: TGTGCCAGCAGCCAAGTGGGACTAGCGGGGGGTTCAGATACGCAGTATTTT. The rearrangement links TRBV3-1 to TRBJ2-3; 15 bases are shared with TRBD2. The CDR3 sequence is 17 residues long. The trim removed 1 base at V and 4 bases at J, leaving 3 bases unmatched. Germline CDR1 and CDR2: LGHDT and YNNKEL (reference sequence).

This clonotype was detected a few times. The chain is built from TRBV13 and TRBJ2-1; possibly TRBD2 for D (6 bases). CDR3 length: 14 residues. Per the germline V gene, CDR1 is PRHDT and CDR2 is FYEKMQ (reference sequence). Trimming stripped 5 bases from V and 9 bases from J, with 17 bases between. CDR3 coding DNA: TGTGCCAGCAGCCTCCGGGACTTAGGCACTGAGCAGTTCTTC. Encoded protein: CASSLRDLGTEQFF. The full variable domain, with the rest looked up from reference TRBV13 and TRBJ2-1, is AAGVIQSPRHLIKEKRETATLKCYPIPRHDTVYWYQQGPGQDPQFLISFYEKMQSDKGSIPDRFSAQQFSDYHSELNMSSLELGDSALYFCASSLRDLGTEQFFGPGTRLTVL.

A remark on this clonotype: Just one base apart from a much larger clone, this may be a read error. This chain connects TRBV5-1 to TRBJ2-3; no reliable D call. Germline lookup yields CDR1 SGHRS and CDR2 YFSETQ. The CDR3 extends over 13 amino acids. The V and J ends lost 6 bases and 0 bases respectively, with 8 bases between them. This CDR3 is CASNVSSTDTQYF. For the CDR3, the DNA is TGCGCCAGCAATGTTTCTAGCACAGATACGCAGTATTTT.

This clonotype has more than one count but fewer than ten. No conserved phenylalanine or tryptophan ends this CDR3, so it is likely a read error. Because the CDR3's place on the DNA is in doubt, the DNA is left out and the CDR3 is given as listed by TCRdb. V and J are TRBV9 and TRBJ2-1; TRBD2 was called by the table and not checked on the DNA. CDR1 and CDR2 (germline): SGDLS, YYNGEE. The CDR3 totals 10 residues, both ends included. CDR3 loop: CASSVLAGEH.

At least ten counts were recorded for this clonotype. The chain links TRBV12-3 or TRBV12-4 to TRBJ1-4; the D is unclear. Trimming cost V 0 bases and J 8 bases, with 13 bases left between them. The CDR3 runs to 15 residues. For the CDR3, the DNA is TGTGCCAGCAGTTTAGCGCAGAGAAGCCGGGAAAAACTGTTTTTT. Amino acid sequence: CASSLAQRSREKLFF.